This T cell receptor (beta chain) appears in the sequencing data of a study of human T cells and chemical hapten exposure. Study results and limitations: Having alopecia, the donors may differ immunologically from healthy people.

V lost 5 bases and J 0 bases, leaving 11 bases between the germline ends. The CDR3 contains 14 residues. CDR1 and CDR2 from the germline V gene are SEHNR and FQNEAQ (reference sequence). Details on this clonotype: Its antigen is unknown.

In the original workflow: Individual samples carried between roughly 20,000 and 690,600 TCRs, with about 88,000 as the median. TCRdb redid the calling of the RACE reads with MiXCR, one entry per CDR3 protein. TCRdb's processing, not the authors', yielded these V and J calls. Of tens of thousands of distinct CDR3 sequences in the sample, 11% to 15% were seen once. The time point denotes: pre-sensitization, week 0. Treatment meaning: therapeutic diphenylcyclopropenone sensitization with weekly scalp DPC. J is TRBJ2-7 and V is TRBV7-9; D may be TRBD2 (5 bases). This specimen was whole blood, taken in connection with sensitization to the hapten diphenylcyclopropenone (DPC). This receptor was taken from a woman aged 45-60 years with alopecia areata. Some clones in this sample may be carry-over from other donors' samples. The CDR3 sequence is CASSRGADSYEQYF. In nucleotides, the CDR3 is TGTGCCAGCAGCCGGGGTGCAGACTCCTACGAGCAGTACTTC. The full variable domain, rest sourced from reference TRBV7-9 and TRBJ2-7, is DTGVSQNPRHKITKRGQNVTFRCDPISEHNRLYWYRQTLGQGPEFLTYFQNEAQLEKSRLLSDRFSAERPKGSFSTLEIQRTEQGDSAMYLCASSRGADSYEQYFGPGTRLTVT.